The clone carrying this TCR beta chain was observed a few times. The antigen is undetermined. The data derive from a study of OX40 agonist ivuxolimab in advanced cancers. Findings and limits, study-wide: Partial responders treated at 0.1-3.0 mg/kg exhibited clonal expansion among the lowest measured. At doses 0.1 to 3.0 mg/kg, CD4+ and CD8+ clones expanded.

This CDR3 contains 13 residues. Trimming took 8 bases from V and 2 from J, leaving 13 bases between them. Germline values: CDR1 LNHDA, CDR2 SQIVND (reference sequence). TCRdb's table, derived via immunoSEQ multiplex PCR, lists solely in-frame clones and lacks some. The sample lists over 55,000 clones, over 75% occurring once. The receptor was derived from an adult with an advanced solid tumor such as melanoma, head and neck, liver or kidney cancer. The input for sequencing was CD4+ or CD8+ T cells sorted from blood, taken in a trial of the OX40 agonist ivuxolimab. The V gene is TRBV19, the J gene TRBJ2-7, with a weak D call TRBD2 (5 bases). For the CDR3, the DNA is TGTGCCAGTGCGGACTTGGACGCCTACGAGCAGTACTTC. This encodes CASADLDAYEQYF.